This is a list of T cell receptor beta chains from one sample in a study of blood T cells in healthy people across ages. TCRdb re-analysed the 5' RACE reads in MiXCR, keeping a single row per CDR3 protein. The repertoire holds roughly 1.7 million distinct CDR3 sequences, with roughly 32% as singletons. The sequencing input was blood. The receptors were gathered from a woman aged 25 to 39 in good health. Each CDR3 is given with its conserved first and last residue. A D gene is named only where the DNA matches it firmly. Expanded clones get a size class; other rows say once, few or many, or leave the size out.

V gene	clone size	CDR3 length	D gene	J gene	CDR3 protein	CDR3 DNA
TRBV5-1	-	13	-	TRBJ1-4	CASSLARDEKLFF	TGCGCCAGCAGCTTAGCCAGGGATGAAAAACTGTTTTTT
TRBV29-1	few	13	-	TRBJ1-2	CSVLGVTNYGYTF	TGCAGCGTTTTGGGGGTGACGAACTATGGCTACACCTTC
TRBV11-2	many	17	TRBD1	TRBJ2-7	CASSLGPPAGQGYEQYF	TGTGCCAGCAGCTTAGGTCCCCCCGCGGGACAGGGTTACGAGCAGTACTTC
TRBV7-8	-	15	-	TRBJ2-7	CASSSSSATYNEQYF	TGTGCCAGCAGCTCGTCTAGCGCCACCTACAATGAGCAGTACTTC
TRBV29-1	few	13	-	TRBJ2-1	CSVSKLSYNEQFF	TGCAGCGTTTCCAAGCTGTCCTACAATGAGCAGTTCTTC
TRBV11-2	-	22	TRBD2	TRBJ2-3	CASILPLGKLPYKRELGDAQYF	TGTGCCAGCATCTTACCCTTGGGGAAGCTTCCCTACAAGCGGGAGTTAGGAGATGCGCAGTATTTT
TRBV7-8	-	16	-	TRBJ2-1	CASSPRLREAYNEQFF	TGTGCCAGCAGCCCTCGCTTGCGGGAAGCTTACAATGAGCAGTTCTTC
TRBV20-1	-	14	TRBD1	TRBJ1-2	CSARRVQGNYGYTF	TGCAGTGCTAGAAGGGTACAGGGGAACTATGGCTACACCTTC
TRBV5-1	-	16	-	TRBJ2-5	CASQKQDMGYQETQYF	TGCGCCAGTCAAAAACAAGACATGGGGTACCAAGAGACCCAGTACTTC
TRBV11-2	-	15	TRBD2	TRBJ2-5	CASSLVGRGGETQYF	TGTGCCAGCAGCTTAGTCGGTCGGGGGGGAGAGACCCAGTACTTC
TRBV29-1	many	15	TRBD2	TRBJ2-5	CSVEDGREAQETQYF	TGCAGCGTTGAAGATGGGCGGGAGGCCCAAGAGACCCAGTACTTC
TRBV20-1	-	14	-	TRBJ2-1	CSADPTTSGDEQFF	TGCAGTGCTGACCCAACTACCTCCGGAGATGAGCAGTTCTTC
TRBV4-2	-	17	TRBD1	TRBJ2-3	CASSQSDRGFSTDTQYF	TGTGCCAGCAGCCAATCGGACAGGGGGTTTAGCACAGATACGCAGTATTTT
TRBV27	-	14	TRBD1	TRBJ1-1	CASRTTGRNTEAFF	TGTGCCAGCAGGACGACAGGGAGGAACACTGAAGCTTTCTTT
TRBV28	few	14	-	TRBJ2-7	CASSRRTFSYEQYF	TGTGCCAGCAGTAGAAGGACGTTCTCCTACGAGCAGTACTTC
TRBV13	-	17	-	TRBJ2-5	CASSFGGSGPTRETQYF	TGTGCCAGCAGCTTCGGAGGGAGTGGACCTACTAGGGAGACCCAGTACTTC
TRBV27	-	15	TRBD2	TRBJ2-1	CASSHGTSGSYEQFF	TGTGCCAGCAGCCACGGGACTAGCGGGTCCTATGAGCAGTTCTTC
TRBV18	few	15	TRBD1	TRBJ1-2	CASSSTTGAPFGYTF	TGTGCCAGCTCTTCCACGACAGGGGCTCCGTTTGGCTACACCTTC
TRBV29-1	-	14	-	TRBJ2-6	CSVKQSSGANILTF	TGCAGCGTCAAACAGAGCTCTGGGGCCAACATCCTGACTTTC
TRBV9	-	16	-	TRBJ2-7	CASSVAARVGRDEQYF	TGTGCCAGCAGCGTAGCTGCCCGTGTGGGACGGGACGAGCAGTACTTC